Here is one TCR beta chain with its context. This entry belongs to a study of PD-L1 blockade in urothelial cancer. Time point in this sample: peripheral blood 6 weeks after treatment start. Only in-frame clones appear in the TCRdb table, and some are missing; sequencing was by immunoSEQ multiplex PCR. Of under 150,000 clones in the sample, around 89% were seen once. The CDR3 loop spans 15 amino acids. Germline loops: CDR1 MNHNS, CDR2 SASEGT. V shed 2 bases, J shed 2 bases, and the junction held 3 bases outside the gene matches. This chain joins TRBV6-1 and TRBJ1-5, with 7 bases that match TRBD1. The specimen comprised PBMCs, sampled around atezolizumab (anti-PD-L1) treatment. The receptor was derived from a man in his sixties with urothelial cancer. This CDR3 is CASSERGGGNQPQHF. DNA for the CDR3: TGTGCCAGCAGTGAAAGAGGGGGCGGCAATCAGCCCCAGCATTTT.